The rows below give T cell receptor beta chains drawn from one sample of a study of T cell repertoires in cytomegalovirus infection. TCRdb reanalysed the reads using MiXCR and keeps one entry per CDR3 protein. The repertoire holds nearly 550,000 distinct CDR3 sequences, with more than 15% as singletons. The sample taken for sequencing was CD8+ T cells from PBMCs. The receptors come from a human donor in good health (CMV status not recorded). Some clones in this sample may be carry-over from other donors' samples. The CDR3 runs from the conserved cysteine through the conserved F or W. Fields, in order: clone size, D gene, CDR3 length, J gene, V gene, CDR3 protein, CDR3 DNA. The D gene is left open where the match is weak. Clone sizes are given selectively: once, few, many, or a class where the clone is expanded.

size: -
D: -
length: 14
J: TRBJ1-2
V: TRBV19
CDR3: CASSIPGANYGYTF
DNA: TGTGCCAGTAGTATACCAGGGGCTAACTATGGCTACACCTTC

size: -
D: -
length: 15
J: TRBJ1-1
V: TRBV28
CDR3: CASSSYMDGATEAFF
DNA: TGTGCCAGCAGTTCATACATGGACGGGGCAACTGAAGCTTTCTTT

size: -
D: -
length: 15
J: TRBJ2-5
V: TRBV19
CDR3: CASSTDRQLRETQYF
DNA: TGTGCCAGTAGTACCGATCGACAGCTGCGGGAGACCCAGTACTTC

size: many
D: -
length: 14
J: TRBJ2-1
V: TRBV12-3/TRBV12-4
CDR3: CASKYLRSYNEQFF
DNA: TGTGCCAGCAAGTACTTACGCTCCTACAATGAGCAGTTCTTC

size: -
D: -
length: 14
J: TRBJ2-3
V: TRBV20-1
CDR3: CSAPPLVRSDTQYF
DNA: TGCAGTGCTCCTCCCCTCGTACGATCCGATACGCAGTATTTT

size: many
D: -
length: 16
J: TRBJ2-2
V: TRBV11-2
CDR3: CASSPGRGANTGELFF
DNA: TGTGCCAGCAGCCCCGGACGGGGAGCGAACACCGGGGAGCTGTTTTTT

size: many
D: TRBD2
length: 20
J: TRBJ2-4
V: TRBV12-3/TRBV12-4
CDR3: CASSYSGLAGGPGAKNIQYF
DNA: TGTGCCAGCAGTTACTCGGGACTAGCGGGGGGGCCGGGTGCCAAAAACATTCAGTACTTC

size: once
D: -
length: 17
J: TRBJ1-6
V: TRBV25-1
CDR3: CASSARPGGSYNSPLHF
DNA: TGTGCCAGCAGTGCCCGACCCGGCGGCTCCTATAATTCACCCCTCCACTTT

size: -
D: TRBD1
length: 15
J: TRBJ1-2
V: TRBV6-5
CDR3: CASSYSEGATYGYTF
DNA: TGTGCCAGCAGTTACAGTGAGGGGGCGACCTATGGCTACACCTTC

size: -
D: -
length: 16
J: TRBJ1-1
V: TRBV5-6
CDR3: CASSHPLAEKGTEAFF
DNA: TGTGCCAGCAGCCATCCCCTTGCAGAAAAGGGTACTGAAGCTTTCTTT

size: few
D: TRBD1
length: 13
J: TRBJ1-1
V: TRBV5-4
CDR3: CASSSGTDTEAFF
DNA: TGTGCCAGCAGCTCGGGGACAGACACTGAAGCTTTCTTT

size: -
D: TRBD2
length: 16
J: TRBJ2-1
V: TRBV7-2
CDR3: CASSLALAGGYNDKFF
DNA: TGTGCCAGCAGCTTAGCCCTAGCGGGAGGCTACAATGATAAGTTCTTC

size: -
D: TRBD1
length: 15
J: TRBJ2-7
V: TRBV19
CDR3: CASSWTGGNSYEQYF
DNA: TGTGCCAGTAGCTGGACAGGGGGAAACTCCTACGAGCAGTACTTC

size: -
D: -
length: 13
J: TRBJ2-5
V: TRBV5-1
CDR3: CASSLRSDETQYF
DNA: TGCGCCAGCAGCTTGAGAAGCGACGAGACCCAGTACTTC

size: many
D: -
length: 13
J: TRBJ1-1
V: TRBV28
CDR3: CASRAGQNTEAFF
DNA: TGTGCCAGCAGGGCGGGACAGAACACTGAAGCTTTCTTT

size: few
D: -
length: 14
J: TRBJ2-5
V: TRBV7-9
CDR3: CASSLELAGETQYF
DNA: TGTGCCAGCAGCTTAGAGTTAGCCGGGGAGACCCAGTACTTC

size: many
D: -
length: 14
J: TRBJ1-2
V: TRBV5-1
CDR3: CASSLRGASGGYTF
DNA: TGCGCCAGCAGCTTGCGGGGGGCTTCTGGTGGCTACACCTTC

size: few
D: -
length: 16
J: TRBJ2-5
V: TRBV12-5
CDR3: CASGLDSLHSLETQYF
DNA: TGTGCTAGTGGTTTGGACAGCCTACACTCTTTAGAGACCCAGTACTTC

size: many
D: -
length: 15
J: TRBJ1-2
V: TRBV12-5
CDR3: CASGFTLREHYGYTF
DNA: TGTGCTAGTGGTTTTACCCTCAGGGAACACTATGGCTACACCTTC

size: many
D: -
length: 15
J: TRBJ2-7
V: TRBV29-1
CDR3: CSVVQWGTYTYEQYF
DNA: TGCAGCGTTGTTCAATGGGGAACCTACACCTACGAGCAGTACTTC

size: few
D: TRBD1
length: 14
J: TRBJ1-5
V: TRBV7-9
CDR3: CASSHGTGNQPQHF
DNA: TGTGCCAGCAGCCACGGGACAGGAAATCAGCCCCAGCATTTT

size: many
D: -
length: 15
J: TRBJ2-7
V: TRBV28
CDR3: CASSFGSVVPYEQYF
DNA: TGTGCCAGCAGTTTTGGGAGCGTGGTCCCCTACGAGCAGTACTTC

size: -
D: -
length: 15
J: TRBJ1-1
V: TRBV7-9
CDR3: CASKGTAILNTEAFF
DNA: TGTGCCAGCAAAGGGACGGCAATCTTGAACACTGAAGCTTTCTTT

size: many
D: -
length: 14
J: TRBJ2-6
V: TRBV2
CDR3: CATPIASRANVLTF
DNA: TGTGCCACCCCGATCGCCAGTAGGGCCAACGTCCTGACTTTC

size: -
D: TRBD2
length: 14
J: TRBJ2-5
V: TRBV5-6
CDR3: CASSPGTSWKTQYF
DNA: TGTGCCAGCAGCCCCGGGACTAGTTGGAAGACCCAGTACTTC

size: many
D: TRBD2
length: 17
J: TRBJ2-7
V: TRBV12-3/TRBV12-4
CDR3: CASSLGGLAGGLYEQYF
DNA: TGTGCCAGCAGTTTAGGGGGACTAGCGGGGGGGCTGTACGAGCAGTACTTC

size: few
D: TRBD2
length: 17
J: TRBJ2-3
V: TRBV6-1
CDR3: CASSEVLAGSSTDTQYF
DNA: TGTGCCAGCAGTGAAGTACTAGCGGGGTCGAGCACAGATACGCAGTATTTT

size: many
D: TRBD1
length: 13
J: TRBJ1-2
V: TRBV27
CDR3: CASSLYTGDGYTF
DNA: TGTGCCAGCAGTTTATATACAGGGGATGGCTACACCTTC

size: -
D: -
length: 15
J: TRBJ2-5
V: TRBV10-3
CDR3: CAISETGPLQETQYF
DNA: TGTGCCATCAGTGAGACAGGGCCATTACAAGAGACCCAGTACTTC

size: few
D: -
length: 14
J: TRBJ2-1
V: TRBV20-1
CDR3: CSANRGAINNEQFF
DNA: TGCAGTGCAAACCGGGGGGCAATTAACAATGAGCAGTTCTTC

size: -
D: -
length: 16
J: TRBJ2-1
V: TRBV6-8
CDR3: CASSYSDWGEDNEQFF
DNA: TGTGCCAGCAGTTACTCGGACTGGGGAGAAGACAATGAGCAGTTCTTC

size: once
D: -
length: 14
J: TRBJ1-1
V: TRBV6-1
CDR3: CASSEVDPRTEALF
DNA: TGTGCCAGCAGTGAAGTTGACCCGAGAACTGAAGCTTTATTT

size: many
D: -
length: 12
J: TRBJ1-1
V: TRBV12-5
CDR3: CASGWSGREAFF
DNA: TGTGCTAGTGGTTGGAGCGGGCGGGAGGCTTTCTTT

size: -
D: -
length: 12
J: TRBJ2-7
V: TRBV29-1
CDR3: CSVQGQYYEQYF
DNA: TGCAGCGTTCAAGGCCAATACTACGAGCAGTACTTC

size: -
D: -
length: 18
J: TRBJ1-6
V: TRBV27
CDR3: CASSSHQEVGSYNSPLHF
DNA: TGTGCCAGCAGCTCCCACCAAGAAGTGGGCTCCTATAATTCACCCCTCCACTTT

size: -
D: TRBD1
length: 13
J: TRBJ2-7
V: TRBV19
CDR3: CASSSGQGREQYF
DNA: TGTGCCAGTAGTAGCGGACAGGGTAGAGAGCAGTACTTC

size: few
D: -
length: 13
J: TRBJ2-2
V: TRBV12-5
CDR3: CASGPSGSGELFF
DNA: TGTGCTAGTGGCCCCTCAGGGTCCGGGGAGCTGTTTTTT